The 20 T cell receptor beta chains below come from one sample, sequenced in a study of OX40 agonist ivuxolimab in advanced cancers. Assay used: immunoSEQ multiplex PCR; TCRdb lists only in-frame clones, some missing. The data contain some 11,000 clones, over 70% of them singletons. The sequencing here drew on CD4+ or CD8+ T cells sorted from blood, taken in a trial of the OX40 agonist ivuxolimab. These receptors were collected from an adult with an advanced solid tumor such as melanoma, head and neck, liver or kidney cancer.

The chain uses TRBV15 and TRBJ2-3; 8 nucleotides agree with TRBD2. The CDR3 covers 16 residues. Germline V gene lookup returns CDR1 LNHNV and CDR2 YYDKDF (reference sequence). Germline trimming cut 1 base from V and 0 bases from J; bases unmatched to any gene: 3. The CDR3 is CATSRGSGGSTDTQYF. In DNA form, the CDR3 reads TGTGCCACCAGCAGAGGCAGCGGGGGAAGCACAGATACGCAGTATTTT.

In its sample, this clone was seen a few times. The chain combines TRBV6-6 with TRBJ1-5; D ambiguous. This CDR3 is built from 13 residues. Trimming stripped 7 bases from V and 6 bases from J, with 13 bases between. The germline V gene encodes CDR1 MNHNY and CDR2 SVGAGI (reference sequence). The CDR3 is CASIDETGQPQHF. CDR3 bases: TGTGCCAGCATCGACGAGACGGGTCAGCCCCAGCATTTT.

The rearrangement joins TRBV15 to TRBJ2-6; possible D gene TRBD1, 6 bases. The CDR3 sequence is 18 residues long. V was cut by 6 bases and J by 1 base, with 19 bases left in between. The germline V gene has CDR1 LNHNV and CDR2 YYDKDF (reference sequence). The CDR3 reads CATSTLKSGVSGANVLTF. In DNA, the CDR3 is TGTGCCACCAGTACCTTAAAATCAGGGGTTTCTGGGGCCAACGTCCTGACTTTC.

The gene calls are TRBV7-3 and TRBJ2-1, with 13 bases lining up with TRBD2. The V segment lost 2 bases and the J segment 8 bases; nucleotides outside the gene matches: 0. Germline V gene data show CDR1 as SGHTA and CDR2 as FQGTGA. CDR3 length equals 14 residues. This CDR3 reads CASSLGTSGDEQFF. CDR3 in DNA: TGTGCCAGCAGCTTAGGGACTAGCGGGGATGAGCAGTTCTTC. The variable domain in full, with the rest retrieved from reference TRBV7-3 and TRBJ2-1, is GAGVSQTPSNKVTEKGKYVELRCDPISGHTALYWYRQSLGQGPEFLIYFQGTGAADDSGLPNDRFFAVRPEGSVSTLKIQRTERGDSAVYLCASSLGTSGDEQFFGPGTRLTVL.

The chain uses TRBV27 and TRBJ2-7; D unclear. Looked up from germline, CDR1 is MNHEY and CDR2 is SMNVEV (reference sequence). CDR3 length: 14 residues. Trimming left V 3 bases short and J 5 bases short, with 14 bases between. The CDR3 here is CASSFLPRVHEQYF. CDR3 nucleotides: TGTGCCAGCAGTTTCCTCCCCCGGGTCCACGAGCAGTACTTC.

This sequence joins TRBV11-2 and TRBJ2-7; 11 nucleotides line up with TRBD2. With 1 base clipped from V and 3 bases from J, the junction kept 8 bases outside the gene matches. Per germline, CDR1 SGHAT and CDR2 FQNNGV. CDR3 length equals 17 residues. As DNA, the CDR3 is TGTGCCAGCAGCTTAGTTAGCGGGGGGGCCGCTGGCTACGAGCAGTACTTC. It codes for CASSLVSGGAAGYEQYF.

The chain links TRBV27 to TRBJ1-1, with D tentatively TRBD1 (5 bases). V lost 5 bases and J lost 0, with 7 bases in between. The CDR3 loop spans 13 amino acids. In germline, CDR1 is MNHEY, CDR2 SMNVEV (reference sequence). CDR3 DNA sequence: TGTGCCAGCAGTGGACACTTGAACACTGAAGCTTTCTTT. Translation: CASSGHLNTEAFF.

This clone was detected a few times. The chain carries TRBV27 and TRBJ2-5, with D uncertain. Trimming took 5 bases from V and 11 from J, leaving 12 bases between them. This CDR3 is built from 11 residues. CDR1 and CDR2 (germline): MNHEY, SMNVEV (reference sequence). CDR3 loop: CASSRTKSQYF. As DNA, the CDR3 is TGTGCCAGCAGTAGGACCAAGTCTCAGTACTTC.

The chain recombines TRBV7-9 with TRBJ2-3; weak D call: TRBD2 (5 bases). Germline V gene lookup returns CDR1 SEHNR and CDR2 FQNEAQ (reference sequence). The CDR3 is 16 amino acids. V dropped 8 bases and J dropped 3 bases, with 21 bases sitting between them. The CDR3 protein is CASAPPGPGGTDTQYF. The CDR3 nucleotides read TGTGCCAGCGCCCCGCCCGGGCCAGGCGGGACAGATACGCAGTATTTT.

V is TRBV10-3 and J is TRBJ2-7, with 10 bases that match TRBD1. The V gene's germline CDR1 is ENHRY and CDR2 SYGVKD. V shed 0 bases and J 5 bases; nucleotides not matched to a gene: 4. The CDR3 has 15 amino acids. CDR3 sequence reads: CAISESTGTGDEQYF. The CDR3 DNA sequence: TGTGCCATCAGTGAGTCAACCGGGACAGGGGACGAGCAGTACTTC.

The chain links TRBV14 to TRBJ2-2; D gene ambiguous. The CDR3 has 15 amino acids. Germline-derived CDR1 and CDR2 are SGHDN and FVKESK. Trimming pared 4 bases from V and 1 base from J, leaving 10 bases between. CDR3 DNA sequence: TGTGCCAGCAGCCCGGTGGGCAGGAACACCGGGGAGCTGTTTTTT. This gives the protein CASSPVGRNTGELFF.

The chain is built from TRBV19 and TRBJ1-6; 8 bases are shared with TRBD1. CDR1 is LNHDA and CDR2 is SQIVND in the germline V gene (reference sequence). V trimming: 5 bases; J trimming: 4 bases; junction bases outside the gene matches: 4. The CDR3 is 15 amino acids. This CDR3 is CASSADRGYNSPLHF. Here the CDR3 DNA reads TGTGCCAGTAGTGCCGACAGGGGTTATAATTCACCCCTCCACTTT.

V gene TRBV2 combines with J gene TRBJ2-7; D may be TRBD1 or TRBD2 (5 bases each). The germline V and J ends were trimmed by 6 bases and 2 bases, with 20 bases remaining between them. Germline V gives CDR1 SNHLY, CDR2 FYNNEI. CDR3 length: 16 residues. Written as DNA, the CDR3 is TGTGCCAGCAGCCTCATGGGGCAGAGGGATCCCTACGAGCAGTACTTC. The encoded protein is CASSLMGQRDPYEQYF.

This chain connects TRBV6-1 to TRBJ2-2; possibly TRBD1 or TRBD2 for D (5 bases each). V lost 6 bases to trimming and J lost 6 bases, with 11 bases between them. Looked up from germline, CDR1 is MNHNS and CDR2 is SASEGT. This CDR3 has 13 residues. Here the CDR3 reads CASRGVESGELFF. The CDR3 coding sequence is TGTGCCAGCAGGGGGGTCGAGTCCGGGGAGCTGTTTTTT.

CDR3 residues: CASSSQIAGGELDTQYF. Written as DNA, the CDR3 is TGCGCCAGCAGCTCTCAAATAGCGGGCGGGGAATTAGATACGCAGTATTTT. The chain uses TRBV5-1 and TRBJ2-3, with TRBD2 matching 7 bases. With 3 bases clipped from V and 5 bases from J, the junction kept 15 bases outside the gene matches. The CDR3 is 17 amino acids. Germline V gives CDR1 SGHRS, CDR2 YFSETQ.

As concerns this clone: A read error is the likely source, as a far larger clone sits one nucleotide away. CDR3 protein: CASSLGQGSSYEQCF. CDR3 nucleotide sequence: TGTGCCAGCAGTCTTGGACAGGGGAGCTCCTACGAGCAGTGCTTC. V and J are TRBV10-3 and TRBJ2-7; 9 nucleotides line up with TRBD1. The CDR3 consists of 15 residues. Germline V gene lookup returns CDR1 ENHRY and CDR2 SYGVKD.

This clone was observed a few times. In DNA form, the CDR3 reads TGTGCCAGCAGTGCGCTCAGGAATAGCAATCAGCCCCAGCATTTT. The encoded protein is CASSALRNSNQPQHF. The chain combines TRBV6-1 with TRBJ1-5; D not resolved. Germline V CDR1 and CDR2: MNHNS, SASEGT. The CDR3 extends over 15 amino acids. Trimming stripped 4 bases from V and 0 bases from J, with 10 bases between.

This rearrangement joins TRBV9 to TRBJ1-1; D gene ambiguous. V was pared by 0 bases and J by 2 bases, with 8 bases between. Germline CDR1 SGDLS, CDR2 YYNGEE. CDR3 length equals 14 residues. As DNA, the CDR3 is TGTGCCAGCAGCGTAGCAGGAGTTAACACTGAAGCTTTCTTT. It is translated as CASSVAGVNTEAFF.

This rearrangement joins TRBV6-6 to TRBJ2-3; no firm D call. This CDR3 region has 13 residues. Trimming stripped 0 bases from V and 4 bases from J, with 5 bases between. In germline, CDR1 is MNHNY, CDR2 SVGAGI (reference sequence). CDR3 bases: TGTGCCAGCAGTTACTCGCTGGCAGATACGCAGTATTTT. Protein product: CASSYSLADTQYF.

The gene calls are TRBV6-5 and TRBJ1-2; 7 nucleotides align to TRBD1. Unmatched junction bases numbered 7, after V lost 6 bases and J lost 3 bases. Germline V gene lookup returns CDR1 MNHEY and CDR2 SVGAGI. The CDR3 length is 14 residues. In DNA form, the CDR3 reads TGTGCCAGCAGGTCTAGGGGGCAGGACTATGGCTACACCTTC. Its protein product is CASRSRGQDYGYTF.